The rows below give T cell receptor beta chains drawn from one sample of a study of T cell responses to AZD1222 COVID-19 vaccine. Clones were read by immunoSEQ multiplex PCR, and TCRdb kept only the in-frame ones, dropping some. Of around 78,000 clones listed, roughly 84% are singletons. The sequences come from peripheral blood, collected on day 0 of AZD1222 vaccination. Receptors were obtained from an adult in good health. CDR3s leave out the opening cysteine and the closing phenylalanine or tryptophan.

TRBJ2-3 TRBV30 AWSVERGTDTQY
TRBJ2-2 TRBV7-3 ASSPSGGRDTGELF
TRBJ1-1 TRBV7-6 ASSLQALNTEAF
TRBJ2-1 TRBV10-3 ATTGEHNEQF
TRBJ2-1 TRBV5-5 ASSFRQLYNEQF
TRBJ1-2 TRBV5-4 ASSRESNYGYT
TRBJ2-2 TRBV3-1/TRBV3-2 ASSQGLSGELF
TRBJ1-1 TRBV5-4 ASRPDRGRTEAF
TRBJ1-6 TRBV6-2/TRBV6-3 ASSYSRGPLH
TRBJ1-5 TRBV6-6 ASSPPGTGSGPQH
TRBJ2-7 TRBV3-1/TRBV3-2 ASSPAGKPYEQY
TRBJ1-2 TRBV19 ASRPGTYAGYT
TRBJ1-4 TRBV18 ASSPYQGAGTNEKLF
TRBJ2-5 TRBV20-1 SARSDRALY
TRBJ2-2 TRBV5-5 ASSVARAINSGELF
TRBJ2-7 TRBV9 ASSPQIGAHEQY
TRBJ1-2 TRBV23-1 ASSPDGYT
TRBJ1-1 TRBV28 ASSLRLYTEAF
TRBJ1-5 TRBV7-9 ASSSTGGQGNQPQH
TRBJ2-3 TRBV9 ASSVDWGGNFYTDTQY
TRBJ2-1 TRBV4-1 ASSQDSRENNEQF
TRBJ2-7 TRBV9 ASSVAIGEEQY
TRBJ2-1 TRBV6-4 ASSASSYNEQF
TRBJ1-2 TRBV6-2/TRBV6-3 ASSWAGQGYGYT
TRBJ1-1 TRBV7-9 ASRKMGGTEAF
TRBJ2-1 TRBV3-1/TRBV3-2 ASSQKSQGWSKDEQF
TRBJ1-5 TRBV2 ASSQGARSNQPQH
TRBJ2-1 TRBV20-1 SASRPDANYNEQF
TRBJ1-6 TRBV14 ASSNYDLYSPLH
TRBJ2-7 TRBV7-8 ASRVLRSSYEQY
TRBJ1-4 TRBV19 ASSPMGVSNEKLF
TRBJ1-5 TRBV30 AWSADSNQPQH
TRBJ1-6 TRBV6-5 ASTGTDNSPLH
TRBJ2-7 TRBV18 ASSPISQRGSDEQY
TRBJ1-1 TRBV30 AWSVRRGGAF
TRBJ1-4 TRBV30 AWSPPKGRITNEKLF
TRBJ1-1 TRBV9 ASSRGRGNTEAF
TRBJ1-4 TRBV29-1 SAAGANEKLF
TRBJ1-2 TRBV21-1 ASSTQPTGGEDYGYT
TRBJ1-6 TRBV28 ATKAQSSVSPLH
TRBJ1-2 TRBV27 ASSSSQGARDYGYT
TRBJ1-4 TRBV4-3 ASSLIGQSNEKLF
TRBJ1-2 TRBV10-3 AISESTGWVGYT
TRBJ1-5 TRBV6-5 ASRGTGNQPQH
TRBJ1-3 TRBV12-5 ASGEQGRFGNTIY
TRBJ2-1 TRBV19 ASSIDQEGGGDEQF
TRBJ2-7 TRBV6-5 ASRDDRGIKGEQY
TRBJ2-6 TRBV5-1 ASSLDSSGANVLT
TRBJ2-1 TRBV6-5 ASRYSGEAINEQF
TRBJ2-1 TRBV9 ASSVEVSPAREQF
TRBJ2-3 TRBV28 ASSRRDSTDTQY
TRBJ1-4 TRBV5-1 ASSLGRDFFNEKLF
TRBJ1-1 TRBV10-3 AISGAPGTEAF
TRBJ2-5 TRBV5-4 ASSDEAGQETQY
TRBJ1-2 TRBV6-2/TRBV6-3 ASSSYRESNYGYT
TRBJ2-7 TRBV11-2 ASNPRTYSYEQY
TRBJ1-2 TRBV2 ASSETGRVAGYT
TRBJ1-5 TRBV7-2 ASSLANGNQPQH
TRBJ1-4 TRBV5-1 ASSWDRESGEKLF